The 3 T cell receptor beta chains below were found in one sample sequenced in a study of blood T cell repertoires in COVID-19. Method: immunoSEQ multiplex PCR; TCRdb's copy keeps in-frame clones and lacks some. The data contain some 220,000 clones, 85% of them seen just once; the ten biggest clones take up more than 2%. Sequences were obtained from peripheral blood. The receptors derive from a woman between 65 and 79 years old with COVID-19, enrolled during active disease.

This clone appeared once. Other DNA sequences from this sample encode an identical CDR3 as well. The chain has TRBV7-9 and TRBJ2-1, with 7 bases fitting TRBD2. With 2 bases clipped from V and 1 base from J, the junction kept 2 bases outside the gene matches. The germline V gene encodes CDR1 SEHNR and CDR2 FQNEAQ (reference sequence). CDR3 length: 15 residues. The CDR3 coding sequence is TGTGCCAGCAGCTTATTAGCGGGTTCCTACAATGAGCAGTTCTTC. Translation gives CASSLLAGSYNEQFF.

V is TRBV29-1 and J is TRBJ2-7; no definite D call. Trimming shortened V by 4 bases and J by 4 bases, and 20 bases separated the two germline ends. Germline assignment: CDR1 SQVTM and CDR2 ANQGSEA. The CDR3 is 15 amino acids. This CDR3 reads CSVGQAKGWNYEQYF. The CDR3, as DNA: TGCAGCGTTGGACAAGCCAAAGGATGGAATTACGAGCAGTACTTC.

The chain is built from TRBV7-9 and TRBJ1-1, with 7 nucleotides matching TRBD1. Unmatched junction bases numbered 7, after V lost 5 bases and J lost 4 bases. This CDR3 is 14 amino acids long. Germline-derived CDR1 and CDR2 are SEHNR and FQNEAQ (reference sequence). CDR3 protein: CASSRDREVTEAFF. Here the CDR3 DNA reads TGTGCCAGCAGCCGAGACAGGGAGGTCACTGAAGCTTTCTTT.